The source of this TCR beta chain is a study of blood T cell repertoires in COVID-19. CDR1 is LNHNV and CDR2 is YYDKDF in the germline V gene (reference sequence). The CDR3 sequence is 17 residues long. The trim removed 0 bases at V and 5 bases at J, leaving 9 bases unmatched. Sequenced by immunoSEQ multiplex PCR; TCRdb stores in-frame clones only, minus some. The sample has 200,000 to 250,000 clones; 70% to 90% are singletons. The V gene is TRBV15, the J gene TRBJ1-2; 10 bases are shared with TRBD1. The material sequenced was peripheral blood. This receptor was taken from a woman aged 18-29 years who had recovered from COVID-19. CDR3 protein: CATSRDRGTGDRYGYTF. CDR3 nucleotide sequence: TGTGCCACCAGCAGAGATAGAGGGACAGGGGACCGGTATGGCTACACCTTC.